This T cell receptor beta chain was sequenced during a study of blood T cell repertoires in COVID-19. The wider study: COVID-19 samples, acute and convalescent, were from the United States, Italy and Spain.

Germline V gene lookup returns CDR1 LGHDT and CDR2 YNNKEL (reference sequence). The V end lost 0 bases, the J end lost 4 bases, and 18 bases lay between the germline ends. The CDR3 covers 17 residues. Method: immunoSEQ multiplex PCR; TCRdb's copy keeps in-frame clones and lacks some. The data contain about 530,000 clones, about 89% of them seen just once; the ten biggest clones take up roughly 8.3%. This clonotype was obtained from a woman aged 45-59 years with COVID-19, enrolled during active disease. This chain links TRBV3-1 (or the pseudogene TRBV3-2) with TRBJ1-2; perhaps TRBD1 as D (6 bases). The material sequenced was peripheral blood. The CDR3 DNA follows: TGTGCCAGCAGCCAAGACCCCTGGCAGGGGATCTCCTATGGCTACACCTTC. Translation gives CASSQDPWQGISYGYTF.